Listed below are T cell receptor beta chains from one sample, sequenced in a study of T-cell memory formation after mild COVID-19. TCRdb ran MiXCR on the 5' RACE reads and lists one entry per CDR3 protein. The sample has about 150,000 distinct CDR3 sequences, 10% to 15% seen once. Sequenced input: PBMCs or a T cell subset sorted from them (not recorded which). Receptor source: a man younger than 35 who had mild COVID-19 (a few samples of this study predate the infection). Cell type and time point are not known. CDR3s include the opening cysteine and the closing phenylalanine or tryptophan. D genes are given only for firm matches. Only some rows state a clone size, as once, few, many or a class for expanded clones.

>-|TRBJ2-2|few|TRBV4-2
TGTGCCAGCAGCCAAGCGGGACGGTACTCCGGGGAGCTGTTTTTT
CASSQAGRYSGELFF
>-|TRBJ1-2|-|TRBV7-6
TGTGCCAGCAGCCGAGGGGTTGACTATGGCTACACCTTC
CASSRGVDYGYTF
>-|TRBJ2-2|few|TRBV5-1
TGCGCCAGCAGCTTGGGACTAGGGAACACCGGGGAGCTGTTTTTT
CASSLGLGNTGELFF
>TRBD1|TRBJ2-2|few|TRBV2
TGTGCCAGCAGGACAGGGGAGAACACCGGGGAGCTGTTTTTT
CASRTGENTGELFF
>TRBD1|TRBJ1-2|few|TRBV5-1
TGCGCCAGCAGTCAGACCCCGGGACAGGGGCACTATGGCTACACCTTC
CASSQTPGQGHYGYTF
>-|TRBJ1-4|few|TRBV30
TGTGCCTGGAGCTACTTAGGAACTAATGAAAAACTGTTTTTT
CAWSYLGTNEKLFF
>TRBD1|TRBJ2-3|many|TRBV5-1
TGCGCCAGCAGCGTACAGGGGGAAGGGACGCAGTATTTT
CASSVQGEGTQYF
>-|TRBJ2-5|many|TRBV4-1
TGCGCCAGCAGCCAAGGCTCCAGGGCGTTTAGTGAGACCCAGTACTTC
CASSQGSRAFSETQYF
>TRBD2|TRBJ2-3|many|TRBV7-9
TGTGCCAGCAGCTTGCGACGACTAGCCCCAGATACGCAGTATTTT
CASSLRRLAPDTQYF
>-|TRBJ2-3|few|TRBV11-2
TGTGCCAGCACCCGGGGTATAGGGGCAGATACGCAGTATTTT
CASTRGIGADTQYF
>TRBD1|TRBJ1-5|-|TRBV7-9
TGTGCCGGCAGCTTGGCAGGGGGCGGACAGCCCCAGCATTTT
CAGSLAGGGQPQHF
>TRBD1|TRBJ1-1|-|TRBV5-1
TGCGCCAGCAGCCCGAGACAGGGGGCGATGAACACTGAAGCTTTCTTT
CASSPRQGAMNTEAFF
>-|TRBJ2-5|few|TRBV9
TGTGCCAGCAGCGTGGGGGGGCTAGCCGTGAAGACCCAGTACTTC
CASSVGGLAVKTQYF
>TRBD2|TRBJ2-3|few|TRBV7-8
TGTGCCAGCAGCTTATTCTCGGCGGGGGGGCGAGGGACAGATACGCAGTATTTT
CASSLFSAGGRGTDTQYF
>TRBD1|TRBJ2-5|few|TRBV5-4
TGTGCCAGCAGCTTGGCGGGACAGGTTGGGGCCCAGTACTTC
CASSLAGQVGAQYF
>-|TRBJ2-3|-|TRBV4-1
TGCGCCAGCAGCCAAAGGTGGACAGATACGCAGTATTTT
CASSQRWTDTQYF
>-|TRBJ2-3|many|TRBV24-1
TGTGCCACCAGTGACCCGTTTGGGGGCACAGATACGCAGTATTTT
CATSDPFGGTDTQYF
>-|TRBJ2-2|medium-sized|TRBV5-1
TGCGCCAGCAGCTTGGATCACACCGGGGAGCTGTTTTTT
CASSLDHTGELFF
>TRBD1|TRBJ2-5|few|TRBV12-3/TRBV12-4
TGTGCCAGCACCGAGCAGGGGGCCTTTCTGGGGACCCAGTACTTC
CASTEQGAFLGTQYF
>-|TRBJ2-6|-|TRBV5-1
TGCGCCAGCAGCTTCTCACGATCTGGGGCCAACGTCCTGACTTTC
CASSFSRSGANVLTF
>-|TRBJ2-5|-|TRBV7-9
TGTGCCAGCAGCCCACGGACCGCGTACCAAGAGACCCAGTACTTC
CASSPRTAYQETQYF
>TRBD2|TRBJ2-3|few|TRBV18
TGTGCCAGCTCACCGGGGCGGGGGGCCTCCACAGATACGCAGTATTTT
CASSPGRGASTDTQYF
>-|TRBJ2-5|few|TRBV3-1
TGTGCCAGCAGCCAAGGGGTAGCCCGTCAAGAGACCCAGTACTTC
CASSQGVARQETQYF
>-|TRBJ2-1|-|TRBV2
TGTGCCAGCAGCGCTGAGAGGGACCCCTACAATGAGCAGTTCTTC
CASSAERDPYNEQFF
>TRBD2|TRBJ2-1|few|TRBV5-1
TGCGCCAGCCCCGGGGGACTAGCGGGGGGTTTCTCCTACAATGAGCAGTTCTTC
CASPGGLAGGFSYNEQFF
>TRBD1|TRBJ1-1|-|TRBV6-6
TGTGCCAGCAGTTACCAACAGGGGGGTATAGCTTTCTTT
CASSYQQGGIAFF
>-|TRBJ1-1|few|TRBV7-2
TGTGCCAGCAGAAGAAAGGGGAACACTGAAGCTTTCTTT
CASRRKGNTEAFF
>TRBD1|TRBJ2-5|-|TRBV7-2
TGTGCCAGCAGCTTCCAGGGGGCTGAGACCCAGTACTTC
CASSFQGAETQYF
>-|TRBJ2-3|few|TRBV10-3
TGTGCCATCAGTCCGATAGCGGATACGCAGTATTTT
CAISPIADTQYF
>TRBD1|TRBJ1-5|few|TRBV20-1
TGCAGTGCTAGTTCAGGGGGTCAGCCCCAGCATTTT
CSASSGGQPQHF
>TRBD2|TRBJ2-1|-|TRBV19
TGTGCCAGTAGTATACTAGCGGGGCTTAACAATGAGCAGTTCTTC
CASSILAGLNNEQFF
>-|TRBJ1-5|many|TRBV5-1
TGCGCCAGCAGCCCAGAAGGCAATCAGCCCCAGCATTTT
CASSPEGNQPQHF
>-|TRBJ1-3|-|TRBV20-1
TGCAGTGCTAGATCCATTGAACGGGAGGCAGGAAACACCATATATTTT
CSARSIEREAGNTIYF
>TRBD2|TRBJ2-5|few|TRBV20-1
TGCAGTGCTTTTCCTAGCGGGGGGGCCTCTGAGACCCAGTACTTC
CSAFPSGGASETQYF
>-|TRBJ1-1|once|TRBV5-5
TGTGCCAGCAGCTTGAGGGTGGTGACTGAAGCTTTCTTT
CASSLRVVTEAFF
>-|TRBJ2-1|few|TRBV12-3/TRBV12-4
TGTGCCAGCAGCCTTAGTTGGGACAAGAATGAGCAGTTCTTC
CASSLSWDKNEQFF
>-|TRBJ2-7|-|TRBV6-6
TGTGCCAGCAGTTACTCGAAGGACACCGAGCAGTACTTC
CASSYSKDTEQYF
>-|TRBJ1-2|-|TRBV7-8
TGTGCCAGCAGCTTACGGGACGTTAACTATGGCTACACCTTC
CASSLRDVNYGYTF
>TRBD2|TRBJ2-3|-|TRBV5-1
TGCGCCAGCAGCTTTAGCGGGGGGGCCACCACAGATACGCAGTATTTT
CASSFSGGATTDTQYF
>-|TRBJ2-7|-|TRBV5-1
TGCGCCAGCAGCCGAGAGGGACAATCCTACGAGCAGTACTTC
CASSREGQSYEQYF
>TRBD2|TRBJ2-3|many|TRBV7-9
TGTGCCAGCAGCCCCCTAGCGGGGGCTTCCAATACGCAGTATTTT
CASSPLAGASNTQYF
>-|TRBJ1-2|few|TRBV4-3
TGCGCCAGCAGCCTTGACATCCTGAGCTATGGCTACACCTTC
CASSLDILSYGYTF
>TRBD2|TRBJ2-1|-|TRBV29-1
TGCAGCGTTGAAAACCGCCTAGCGGGGGGATACAATGAGCAGTTCTTC
CSVENRLAGGYNEQFF
>TRBD2|TRBJ2-3|few|TRBV4-1
TGCGCCAGCAGCCGCCCAGCGGGGGGGGGTCGTCGCACAGATACGCAGTATTTT
CASSRPAGGGRRTDTQYF
>TRBD1|TRBJ1-6|-|TRBV4-1
TGCGCCAGCAGCCAAGCACCGACAGGGTTTGGACGGTCACCCCTCCACTTT
CASSQAPTGFGRSPLHF
>-|TRBJ1-1|many|TRBV7-2
TGTGCCAGCAGCGACGGGATTCCTGAGAAAGCTTTCTTT
CASSDGIPEKAFF
>-|TRBJ2-1|few|TRBV7-9
TGTGCCAGCAGCTTAGGTACGGGGGCCCCTCTTTACAATGAGCAGTTCTTC
CASSLGTGAPLYNEQFF
>-|TRBJ1-1|few|TRBV29-1
TGCAGCGCCTCTGGCCCAGCGGACACTGAAGCTTTCTTT
CSASGPADTEAFF
>-|TRBJ2-5|few|TRBV24-1
TGTGCCACCAGTGTCTCGGGGGCCCAAGAGACCCAGTACTTC
CATSVSGAQETQYF